The entry below describes one T cell receptor (beta chain). The target antigen is unknown. The data belong to a study of shared clonotypes between healthy human individuals. Looking at the study overall: A donor's plate count was three for CD4 naive and three for CD4 memory; CD8 naive had two and CD8 memory one. Study-wide findings and caveats: Clonotypes shared by all four sorted-subset donors had higher generation probabilities than non-shared clonotypes.

Germline CDR1 reads SGHNT; CDR2 reads YYREEE (reference sequence). Germline trimming cut 4 bases from V and 5 bases from J; bases unmatched to any gene: 12. This CDR3 has 16 residues. The study separated CD4+ cells into CD45RA+ naive and CD45RA-negative memory subsets. Here immunoSEQ multiplex PCR was the method, and the copy in TCRdb shows in-frame clones only, minus some. This sample has 950,000 to 1,300,000 clones, with more than 60% found just once. The TCR originated in a man between 18 and 35 years old in good health. V is TRBV5-4 and J is TRBJ1-1, with TRBD1 matching over 9 bases. The source material was memory CD4+ T cells sorted from blood. Subset noted: CD45RA-negative fraction. CDR3 in DNA: TGTGCCAGCAGCCCAAAAAGACAGGGGGTGTGGACTGAAGCTTTCTTT. It yields the protein CASSPKRQGVWTEAFF. The full variable domain, completed using reference TRBV5-4 and TRBJ1-1, is ETGVTQSPTHLIKTRGQQVTLRCSSQSGHNTVSWYQQALGQGPQFIFQYYREEENGRGNFPPRFSGLQFPNYSSELNVNALELDDSALYLCASSPKRQGVWTEAFFGQGTRLTVV.